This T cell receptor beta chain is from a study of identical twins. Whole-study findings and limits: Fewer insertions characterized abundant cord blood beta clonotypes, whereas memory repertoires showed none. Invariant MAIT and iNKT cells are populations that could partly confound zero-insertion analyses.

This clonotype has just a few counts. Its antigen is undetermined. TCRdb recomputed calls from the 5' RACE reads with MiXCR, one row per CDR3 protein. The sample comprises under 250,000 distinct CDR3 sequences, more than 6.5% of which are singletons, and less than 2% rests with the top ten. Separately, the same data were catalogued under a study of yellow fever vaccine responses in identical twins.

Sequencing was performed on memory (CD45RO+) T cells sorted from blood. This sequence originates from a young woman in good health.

The CDR3 region is CASSLVLAGSSEQYF. In nucleotides, the CDR3 is TGTGCCAGCAGCTTAGTTTTAGCGGGGTCGTCCGAGCAGTACTTC. The chain couples TRBV7-2 to TRBJ2-7; 8 positions agree with TRBD2. The CDR3 has 15 amino acids. Germline V gene sequence: CDR1 SGHTA, CDR2 FQGNSA. Trimming at V came to 1 base and at J to 6 bases, leaving 8 bases not matched to a gene.